Reported below is one T cell receptor beta chain. Its target is not known. These data belong to a study of T cell responses to AZD1222 COVID-19 vaccine. Study outcomes and limitations: Spike-wide coverage was observed for vaccine-associated CD4 TCRs, with dominant responses at 160-218 and 743-854. The study found Spike-specific TCR breadth and depth rose after two AZD1222 doses.

The germline CDR1 and CDR2 sequences are MNHEY and SVGEGT. V lost 5 bases to trimming and J lost 7 bases, with 11 bases between them. The CDR3 covers 13 residues. TCRdb keeps only in-frame clones here, not all; method: immunoSEQ multiplex PCR. The sample consists of about 110,000 clones, 88% of them appearing once. Here the sequenced sample was peripheral blood, taken on day 0 of AZD1222 vaccination. V is TRBV6-2 or TRBV6-3 and J is TRBJ2-2; D is unresolved. The receptor was isolated from an adult in good health. CDR3 region: CASSPLRVGELFF. CDR3 coding DNA: TGTGCCAGCAGTCCCTTACGGGTCGGGGAGCTGTTTTTT.